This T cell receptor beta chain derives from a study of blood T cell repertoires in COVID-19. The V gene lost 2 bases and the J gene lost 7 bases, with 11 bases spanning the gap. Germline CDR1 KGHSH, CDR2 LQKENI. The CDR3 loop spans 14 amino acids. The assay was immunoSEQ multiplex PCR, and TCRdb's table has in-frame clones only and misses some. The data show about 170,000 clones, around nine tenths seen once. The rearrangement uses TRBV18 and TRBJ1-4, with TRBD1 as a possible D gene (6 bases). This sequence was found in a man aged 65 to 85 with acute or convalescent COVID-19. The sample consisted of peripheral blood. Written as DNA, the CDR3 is TGTGCCAGCTCACCAAACAGGGATGGTGAAAAACTGTTTTTT. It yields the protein CASSPNRDGEKLFF.